This T cell receptor beta chain was observed in a study of T cells in Graves' hyperthyroidism and ophthalmopathy. Researchers amplified the TCR beta CDR3 regions from RNA transcripts. HTBI primers were used for first-round RT-PCR of the TCR CDR3. TCRdb reanalysed the multiplex PCR reads using MiXCR and keeps one entry per CDR3 protein. The sample gives about 180,000 distinct CDR3 sequences, over 15% of which show up once; roughly 29% is in the top ten. This clonotype was picked up many times. Looked up from germline, CDR1 is SNHLY and CDR2 is FYNNEI. This CDR3 has 15 residues. Trimming cost V 7 bases and J 3 bases, with 16 bases left between them.

This clonotype was sampled from a woman aged 45-65 years with Graves' hyperthyroidism. The chain couples TRBV2 to TRBJ1-5; D may be TRBD1 (6 bases). Sequencing was performed on blood. The CDR3 is CASTSQGQFNQPQHF. The CDR3 DNA reads as TGTGCCAGCACCTCACAAGGACAGTTCAATCAGCCCCAGCATTTT.